This TCR beta chain was identified in a study of cytotoxic CD8 clonotypes in ibrutinib-treated CLL (dated by TCRdb to 2020 to 2022). Context from the whole study: The cohort had ten to twelve relapsed/refractory and approximately 15 treatment-naive patients; approximately 17 were IGHV unmutated. Responses were partial in some 24 patients and complete in 2; after median around 72 months follow-up, about 14 stayed in remission and about 12 progressed. Response samples were obtained after a median of approximately twelve months of treatment, with a range of roughly 6 to 40 months. On average, each sample yielded roughly 250,000 productive templates and around 100,000 productive rearrangements. Of the approximately 87 people in the trial, approximately 24 had longitudinal samples available. Cryopreserved peripheral blood mononuclear cells were collected before treatment, at response, and at either disease progression or sustained remission.

What the authors observed across the whole study: Baseline clonality was found to be higher than that of age-matched healthy donors and was strongly correlated with circulating CD8+ T-cell counts. Public clonotypes were rare and either shrank or stayed stable during treatment, and the rise in clonality at ibrutinib response reflected expansion of private clonotypes. Sampling times were not matched between sustained-remission and progressing patients, and lymph node repertoires were not studied. At ibrutinib response clonality went up, during sustained remission it held steady, and at progression it dropped back toward baseline.

Each clonotype received, on average, approximately 9.9x coverage in deep resolution sequencing performed on a MiSeq, where the target depth lay between 1 in 1 million and 1 in 200,000 T cells. The immunoSEQ hsTCRB Kit was used to generate the TCR beta libraries. Regarding the original processing steps: ImmunoSEQ Data Assistant and ImmunoSEQ Analyzer were used for data analysis, and V, D and J genes were assigned according to IMGT definitions. Clonality, with values ranging from 0 to 1, was calculated as one minus the normalized Shannon entropy of productive rearrangement frequencies. Only overrepresented clonotypes making up at least 0.05% of the repertoire of each patient were included in the public clonotype analysis. Approximately 12 age-matched healthy donor repertoires from immuneACCESS were used as controls for clonality. This is the immuneACCESS table as TCRdb keeps it, with only in-frame sequences that have V and J called. A part of the clones is gone; compared with another copy, unresolved V genes explain less than half, and the rest is unexplained. V and J calls plus clone size are reproduced from that table; the DNA served to infer D and trimming. This sample is represented by approximately 22,000 clones; under 80% of them were singletons. 26% of the sample belongs to the ten largest clones.

A remark on this clone: This clone's antigen is unknown. No base-level quality is on record; no much larger clone is a single base apart.

At the junction V is shortened by 7 bases and J by 5 bases, with 17 bases in between. The germline V gene specifies SNHLY as CDR1 and FYNNEI as CDR2. Spanning cysteine to phenylalanine, the CDR3 consists of 14 amino acids. The kept DNA is CDR3 alone, 42 bases in frame from the first base. For TCR beta library preparation, approximately 2 micrograms of genomic DNA was extracted from cryopreserved PBMCs. Longitudinal blood samples from CLL patients on ibrutinib monotherapy underwent high-throughput TCR beta sequencing. Patients were enrolled in a phase 2 open-label single-center ibrutinib monotherapy trial.

The rearrangement joined TRBV2 to TRBJ2-5, and perhaps TRBD2 as D gene, on 6 matching bases. This sequence originates from a human donor with chronic lymphocytic leukemia. Sample: PBMCs, taken before ibrutinib treatment. The DNA is as follows: TGTGCCAGCAACCCCGACACGGGGGAGGAGACCCAGTACTTC. The resulting protein is CASNPDTGEETQYF.